Below, 21 T cell receptor beta chains from the same sample are listed, as sequenced in a study of blood T cell repertoires in COVID-19. TCRdb's table, derived via immunoSEQ multiplex PCR, lists solely in-frame clones and lacks some. The sample yields about 120,000 clones, about four fifths seen once. Sequencing was done on a sample of peripheral blood. The receptors shown here come from a woman aged 70-85 years with acute or convalescent COVID-19.

This chain connects TRBV6-6 to TRBJ1-6; 7 bases agree with TRBD1. Germline trimming cut 10 bases from V and 9 bases from J; bases unmatched to any gene: 6. The CDR3 is 12 residues long. CDR1 is MNHNY and CDR2 is SVGAGI in the germline V gene (reference sequence). CDR3 in DNA: TGTGCCACTGGACAGGAGATTTCACCCCTCCACTTT. Translated, it gives CATGQEISPLHF.

The chain employs TRBV12-3 or TRBV12-4 and TRBJ1-1; no clear D gene. The CDR3 spans 13 residues. V was clipped by 6 bases and J by 1 base, with 9 bases between them. CDR3 sequence (DNA): TGTGCCAGCAGGAATTCAGGGAACACTGAAGCTTTCTTT. As protein: CASRNSGNTEAFF.

The chain links TRBV4-3 to TRBJ1-2; 9 nucleotides match TRBD1. From germline, CDR1 is LGHNA and CDR2 YSLEER. The CDR3 length is 15 residues. Trimming removed 2 bases from V and 5 bases from J; junction bases left unmatched: 6. The CDR3 region is CASSQIQGAGYGYTF. DNA of the CDR3: TGCGCCAGCAGCCAAATACAGGGGGCGGGATATGGCTACACCTTC.

This clone has just a few counts. CDR3 coding DNA: TGTGCCAGCAGCTCCGACGCGGGATCCTATAATTCACCCCTCCACTTT. This gives the protein CASSSDAGSYNSPLHF. This rearrangement joins TRBV6-4 to TRBJ1-6, with unresolved D. The CDR3 extends over 16 amino acids. Germline V gene sequence: CDR1 MRHNA, CDR2 SNTAGT. Trimming took 6 bases from V and 1 from J, leaving 13 bases between them.

The CDR3 nucleotides read TGTGCCAGCAGCCAGGGGGGGAGCGGCGGTAGAAACACCATATATTTT. This translates into CASSQGGSGGRNTIYF. The chain joins TRBV4-2 to TRBJ1-3; perhaps TRBD1 as D (5 bases). Germline-derived CDR1 and CDR2 are LGHNA and YNFKEQ. V dropped 3 bases and J dropped 5 bases, with 17 bases sitting between them. This CDR3 comprises 16 residues.

The rearrangement uses TRBV19 and TRBJ2-2; possible D gene TRBD1, 5 bases. CDR1 is LNHDA, CDR2 SQIVND, per germline (reference sequence). V gave up 3 bases and J gave up 6 bases, with 14 bases separating them. This CDR3 spans 15 amino acids. The CDR3 DNA reads TGTGCCAGTAGTATCCAAGGGGCGCATTCCGGGGAGCTGTTTTTT. This gives the protein CASSIQGAHSGELFF.

This clone showed up just a few times. V usage is TRBV11-3 and J usage is TRBJ1-2, with 7 positions matching TRBD1. With V trimmed by 0 bases and J by 8 bases, 12 bases remained unmatched. This CDR3 is 16 amino acids long. Looked up from germline, CDR1 is SGHNT and CDR2 is YENEEA. CDR3 sequence reads: CASSLDLLDRRRGYTF. The DNA for the CDR3 is TGTGCCAGCAGCTTAGATTTATTGGACAGGCGACGGGGCTACACCTTC.

This chain uses TRBV2 with TRBJ1-2; D is undetermined. CDR1 is SNHLY, CDR2 FYNNEI, per germline. The V end lost 3 bases, the J end lost 8 bases, and 19 bases lay between the germline ends. This CDR3 is 15 amino acids long. The CDR3 reads CASSESPKTHAGYTF. The CDR3 DNA is TGTGCCAGCAGTGAGTCTCCAAAGACTCATGCGGGCTACACCTTC.

The V call is TRBV11-3, the J call TRBJ1-2; D remains ambiguous. Germline CDR1 and CDR2: SGHNT and YENEEA. There are 13 residues in the CDR3. V was clipped by 7 bases and J by 8 bases, with 17 bases between them. The DNA of the CDR3 is TGTGCCAGCACCACGACGGGAGCAGCAGGCTACACCTTC. This encodes CASTTTGAAGYTF.

The chain carries TRBV5-6 and TRBJ1-2; perhaps TRBD1 as D (5 bases). In germline, CDR1 is SGHDT, CDR2 YYEEEE. The CDR3 runs to 15 residues. The ends were cut back, 5 bases at V and 0 bases at J, with 14 bases in the middle. This chain's CDR3 is CASRGREDTNYGYTF. CDR3 DNA sequence: TGTGCCAGCAGGGGCCGGGAGGACACTAACTATGGCTACACCTTC. The full variable domain, in which reference TRBV5-6 and TRBJ1-2 provide the parts outside the CDR3, is DAGVTQSPTHLIKTRGQQVTLRCSPKSGHDTVSWYQQALGQGPQFIFQYYEEEERQRGNFPDRFSGHQFPNYSSELNVNALLLGDSALYLCASRGREDTNYGYTFGSGTRLTVV.

The chain has TRBV6-5 and TRBJ2-7, with D maybe TRBD1 (6 bases). V was clipped by 6 bases and J by 7 bases, with 13 bases between them. The CDR3 spans 12 residues. CDR1 is MNHEY and CDR2 is SVGAGI in the germline V gene. The CDR3 DNA sequence: TGTGCCAGCAGCACACAGGGTTATGAGCAGTACGTC. This codes for CASSTQGYEQYV.

This clone occurred a few times. The chain links TRBV6-2 or TRBV6-3 to TRBJ2-7; no clear D gene. Germline loops: CDR1 MNHEY, CDR2 SVGEGT. This CDR3 has 13 residues. The germline V and J ends were trimmed by 6 bases and 0 bases, with 9 bases remaining between them. For the CDR3, the DNA is TGTGCCAGCAGCCCTCCTCCCTCCTACGAGCAGTACTTC. As protein: CASSPPPSYEQYF.

The chain has TRBV3-1 (or the pseudogene TRBV3-2) and TRBJ1-1; 8 bases are a match to TRBD1. V lost 5 bases to trimming and J lost 11 bases; unmatched junction nucleotides: 4. The CDR3 has 11 amino acids. CDR1 is LGHDT, CDR2 YNNKEL, per germline (reference sequence). The chain's CDR3 is CASSFRGHAFF. As DNA, the CDR3 is TGTGCCAGCAGCTTCAGGGGGCATGCTTTCTTT.

V and J are TRBV6-6 and TRBJ2-2; D is perhaps TRBD1 (5 bases). The CDR3 loop spans 14 amino acids. Per germline, CDR1 MNHNY and CDR2 SVGAGI (reference sequence). V lost 3 bases, J lost 11 bases, and 16 bases lay in between. The CDR3 nucleotides read TGTGCCAGCAGTTATAAAAAGCTACAGGCCGAGCTGTTTTTT. Translated, it gives CASSYKKLQAELFF.

V usage is TRBV5-8 and J usage is TRBJ2-1; TRBD2 matches 10 bases. V lost 4 bases and J lost 10; bases outside the gene matches: 14. The germline V gene encodes CDR1 SGHTS and CDR2 YDEGEE. CDR3 length: 16 amino acids. CDR3 coding DNA: TGTGCCAGCAGCGGGGTAGCGGGGGGACTATTCGAAGAGCAGTTCTTC. Amino acid sequence: CASSGVAGGLFEEQFF.

This clone was detected once. This chain uses TRBV2 with TRBJ1-5, with 10 bases identical to TRBD1. CDR1 SNHLY and CDR2 FYNNEI come from the germline V gene. The CDR3 spans 15 residues. With V trimmed by 7 bases and J by 5 bases, 8 bases remained unmatched. CDR3 DNA: TGTGCCAGCACCCTTTGGGGGACAGGGGATCAGCCCCAGCATTTT. The encoded protein is CASTLWGTGDQPQHF.

CDR3 loop: CATSRGAMGNTEAFF. The CDR3 nucleotides are TGTGCCACCAGCAGAGGGGCCATGGGGAACACTGAAGCTTTCTTT. The chain links TRBV15 to TRBJ1-1; no reliable D call. Germline-derived CDR1 and CDR2 are LNHNV and YYDKDF (reference sequence). The V gene lost 1 base and the J gene lost 1 base, with 10 bases spanning the gap. The CDR3 totals 15 residues.

V and J are TRBV2 and TRBJ1-1; no definite D call. This CDR3 has 14 amino acids. Trimming took 0 bases from V and 3 from J, leaving 8 bases between them. The germline V gene encodes CDR1 SNHLY and CDR2 FYNNEI. The CDR3 region has the DNA TGTGCCAGCAGTGAAGCGGCAGAGGACACTGAAGCTTTCTTT. Protein: CASSEAAEDTEAFF.

The chain recombines TRBV5-4 with TRBJ1-4, with D maybe TRBD1 (6 bases). V lost 3 bases, J lost 5 bases, and 14 bases lay in between. This CDR3 comprises 15 residues. Germline CDR1 SGHNT, CDR2 YYREEE (reference sequence). The CDR3 loop reads CASSSTYDRNEKLFF. As DNA, the CDR3 is TGTGCCAGCAGCTCCACCTACGACAGGAATGAAAAACTGTTTTTT.

This chain links TRBV12-3 or TRBV12-4 with TRBJ1-2; the D is unclear. Deletions cut 4 bases from V and 10 bases from J, with 16 bases between. CDR3 size: 13 residues. In DNA, the CDR3 is TGTGCCAGCAGTTGGAGGGCACCTCGGTCCTACACCTTC. This codes for CASSWRAPRSYTF.

The V call is TRBV5-6, the J call TRBJ2-1; D remains unclear. This CDR3 spans 16 amino acids. V dropped 3 bases and J dropped 0 bases, with 13 bases sitting between them. Germline V gives CDR1 SGHDT, CDR2 YYEEEE. Written as DNA, the CDR3 is TGTGCCAGCAGCTCCCAGACATCTCTCTCCTACAATGAGCAGTTCTTC. Translating it yields CASSSQTSLSYNEQFF.